This paragraph covers one T cell receptor (beta chain) sequence. This clonotype was seen only a few times. Its binding antigen is unknown. Base qualities are not recorded, but no much larger clone differs from it by a single base. The receptor library was made with RT-PCR. TCRdb records Illumina HiSeq 2500 as the sequencer. TCRdb passed the public sequencing reads through fastp at Q25 and MiXCR, retaining productive beta sequences. CDR3 protein sequences are deduplicated, and each keeps its most common genes and DNA. In all, the sample holds about 570,000 distinct CDR3 sequences, and 11% of those were seen once. The top ten clonotypes cover more than 9.5% of the sample. The data were obtained in a study of response to subunit inactivated influenza vaccine (dated by TCRdb to 2017 to 2018). Looking at the study overall: To follow how T cells responded to a trivalent subunit inactivated influenza vaccine, the researchers relied on deep quantitative profiling of the T cell receptor repertoire.

Overall study results and their limits: The authors suggested that each seasonal influenza vaccination may recruit only a limited number of new T cells.

The CDR3 contains 14 residues, cysteine and phenylalanine counted. Just CDR3 DNA is preserved here, 42 bases in frame from base 1. The germline V gene supplies CDR1 MNHEY and CDR2 SVGEGT. V lost 7 bases and J lost 2 bases, and the count of bases not matched to a germline gene is 2. The sample also formed part of further work on T cells expressing NK-cell markers. Taken from the second paper: TCR beta cDNA libraries were made by 5'RACE template switching that added a universal primer site and unique molecular identifiers. In sorted CD3+CD56+NKG2C+, CD3+CD56+NKG2C- and CD3+CD56-NKG2C+ T-cell subsets from about eight donors, TCR beta-chain repertoires were profiled. Among the eight sequenced donors, only one was HCMV-seronegative, while the other seven were HCMV-seropositive. In several experiments an anti-gammadeltaTCR antibody was added to restrict sorting to alphabetaTCR-expressing T cells. In over 5 donors, the dominant CD3+CD56+NKG2C+ clonotypes were among the top 10 CD8+ clonotypes and accounted for about 1.0-8% of CD8+ T cells. Those dominant clonotypes were again the most abundant among CD3+CD56-NKG2C+ cells in several donors, at 28.3-60.1%. Whether the expanded NKG2C-expressing T cell clones were specific for HCMV antigens remained unclear. The study sequenced eight donors, all healthy volunteers chosen at random: three men and five women. A commercial ELISA kit detecting HCMV-specific IgG in serum was used to determine HCMV serostatus. Ficoll density gradient centrifugation was used to isolate peripheral blood mononuclear cells from blood. For six donors, unsorted PBMC were also used to sequence bulk peripheral blood T-cell repertoires. cDNA synthesis was primed from the TCR beta constant segment, followed by two successive PCR amplification steps. Illumina HiSeq 2000/2500, MiSeq or NextSeq was used to sequence libraries as 2 x 150 bp reads. MIGEC handled demultiplexing of the reads and grouping by UMI, while MiTCR was used to assemble and quantify clonotypes. To exclude erroneous sequences, any TCR cDNA sequence not supported by at least two reads was discarded. The tcR package was used for downstream repertoire analysis, with clonotypes matched between fractions based on CDR3 nucleotide sequence plus V segment. VDJmatch was used to annotate antigen specificity against VDJdb, with one amino acid substitution in CDR3 permitted.

This TCR was sampled from a man in his fifties or sixties who received an inactivated influenza vaccine. Donor details come from another sample of the same person, matched by shared clones. The chain is encoded by TRBV6-2 or TRBV6-3 joined to TRBJ2-1; TRBD2 fits 10 bases in the junction. The source material was PBMCs from blood, sampled on the day of vaccination. The bases are TGTGCCAGCACTCTAGCGGGGGCCTACAATGAGCAGTTCTTC. This translates into CASTLAGAYNEQFF.